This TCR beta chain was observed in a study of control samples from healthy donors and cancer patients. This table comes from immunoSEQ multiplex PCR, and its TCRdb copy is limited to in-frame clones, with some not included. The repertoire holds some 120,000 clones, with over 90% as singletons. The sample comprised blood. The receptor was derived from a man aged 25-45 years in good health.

The CDR3 reads CASKEVGNEQFF. In DNA form, the CDR3 reads TGTGCCAGCAAAGAAGTGGGGAATGAGCAGTTCTTC. The chain combines TRBV2 with TRBJ2-1; D call uncertain. The CDR3 is 12 amino acids. Trimming took 7 bases from V and 7 from J, leaving 11 bases between them. Germline V gene lookup returns CDR1 SNHLY and CDR2 FYNNEI.